A selection of T cell receptor beta chains follows, all from one sample in a study of graft-versus-host responses after intestinal transplantation. Repertoires were generated with immunoSEQ multiplex PCR, while TCRdb's copy carries only in-frame clones and drops some. The sample lists tens of thousands of clones; 80% to 95% were seen once. The sample was bone marrow, taken 700 to 850 days after intestinal transplantation. The receptors here all came from a human patient who received an intestinal transplant, so some T cells may come from the graft donor. CDR3s include the opening cysteine and the closing phenylalanine or tryptophan. The D gene is left open where the match is weak. Size tells how often a clone was seen (once, few, many) or the class of an expanded clone, and some rows leave it out.

D: .
size: once
J: TRBJ1-6
V: TRBV11-2
DNA: TGTGCCAGCAGCTTAGGCATCACTTATAATTCACCCCTCCACTTT
CDR3: CASSLGITYNSPLHF

D: .
size: .
J: TRBJ2-7
V: TRBV6-5
DNA: TGTGCCAGCAGCCGGGGACTGACCTCCTACGAGCAGTACTTC
CDR3: CASSRGLTSYEQYF

D: .
size: .
J: TRBJ2-7
V: TRBV9
DNA: TGTGCCAGCAGGGCACAGCGCTCCTACGAGCAGTACTTC
CDR3: CASRAQRSYEQYF

D: TRBD1
size: .
J: TRBJ1-1
V: TRBV14
DNA: TGTGCCAGCAGCCTTAGTCAGGGGGTGGGCACTGAAGCTTTCTTT
CDR3: CASSLSQGVGTEAFF

D: .
size: .
J: TRBJ1-5
V: TRBV7-2
DNA: TGTGCCAGCAGCCGGACCCCACCAAATCAGCCCCAGCATTTT
CDR3: CASSRTPPNQPQHF

D: .
size: .
J: TRBJ2-3
V: TRBV19
DNA: TGTGCCAGTAGTATCAGGGCACACACAGATACGCAGTATTTT
CDR3: CASSIRAHTDTQYF

D: .
size: .
J: TRBJ1-6
V: TRBV9
DNA: TGTGCCAGCAGCGTAGGACAGGAGAATTCACCCCTCCACTTT
CDR3: CASSVGQENSPLHF

D: .
size: .
J: TRBJ1-1
V: TRBV25-1
DNA: TGTGCCAGCAGTGCCCCGGGACATAGGAACACTGAAGCTTTCTTT
CDR3: CASSAPGHRNTEAFF

D: .
size: .
J: TRBJ2-7
V: TRBV5-4
DNA: TGTGCCAGCAGCTCCCTAGAGGACTACGAGCAGTACTTC
CDR3: CASSSLEDYEQYF

D: .
size: .
J: TRBJ2-7
V: TRBV4-1
DNA: TGCGCCAGCAGCCAAAACCTGCTGCGGGTCGGAAGCTCCTACGAGCAGTACTTC
CDR3: CASSQNLLRVGSSYEQYF

D: TRBD2
size: .
J: TRBJ2-3
V: TRBV7-6
DNA: TGTGCCAGCAGCTCACTATTAGCGGGACTGGGCACAGATACGCAGTATTTT
CDR3: CASSSLLAGLGTDTQYF

D: .
size: .
J: TRBJ2-7
V: TRBV27
DNA: TGTGCCAGCAGTAAAAGACGGCCACCCTCCTACGAGCAGTACTTC
CDR3: CASSKRRPPSYEQYF

D: .
size: .
J: TRBJ2-5
V: TRBV5-6
DNA: TGTGCCAGCACCTGGGGTCTATTCGGCGGACAGAGACAAGAGACCCAGTACTTC
CDR3: CASTWGLFGGQRQETQYF

D: TRBD2
size: once
J: TRBJ2-3
V: TRBV9
DNA: TGTGCCAGCAGCGTACTAAGCGGGGCTAGCACAGATACGCAGTATTTT
CDR3: CASSVLSGASTDTQYF

D: .
size: few
J: TRBJ2-4
V: TRBV27
DNA: TGTGCCAGCAGTCCCACCCCTATGGGAGCCAAAAACATTCAGTACTTC
CDR3: CASSPTPMGAKNIQYF

D: .
size: .
J: TRBJ2-3
V: TRBV29-1
DNA: TGCAGCGTTTACATCTCCAGACAGGTCTTCACAGATACGCAGTATTTT
CDR3: CSVYISRQVFTDTQYF

D: TRBD2
size: .
J: TRBJ2-5
V: TRBV7-9
DNA: TGTGCCAGCAGCTTAGGGAGCAGCGGGACTCAAGAGACCCAGTACTTC
CDR3: CASSLGSSGTQETQYF

D: TRBD1
size: .
J: TRBJ2-7
V: TRBV4-1
DNA: TGCGCCAGCAGCCAAGGCTCCGGGACAGAGTCCTACAAGCAGTACTTC
CDR3: CASSQGSGTESYKQYF

D: TRBD2
size: once
J: TRBJ2-7
V: TRBV19
DNA: TGTGCCAGTAGTATAAGCGGGACGAGAAGCTCCTACGAGCAGTACTTC
CDR3: CASSISGTRSSYEQYF

D: .
size: .
J: TRBJ1-6
V: TRBV6-6
DNA: TGTGCCAGCAGTTACAACAGGGAGTCACCCCTCCACTTT
CDR3: CASSYNRESPLHF

D: TRBD1
size: .
J: TRBJ2-1
V: TRBV9
DNA: TGTGCCAGCAGCGTAGATCTTCAGGGGACAGAGAATGAGCAGTTCTTC
CDR3: CASSVDLQGTENEQFF

D: TRBD2
size: .
J: TRBJ2-1
V: TRBV18
DNA: TGTGCCAGCTCACCCTACGAGAGCGGGGGTACCAACAATGAGCAGTTCTTC
CDR3: CASSPYESGGTNNEQFF

D: .
size: once
J: TRBJ2-2
V: TRBV7-7
DNA: TGTGCCAGCAGCTCCCAAACGGGGACCGGGGAGCTGTTTTTT
CDR3: CASSSQTGTGELFF

D: TRBD2
size: .
J: TRBJ2-7
V: TRBV11-2
DNA: TGTGCCAGCAGCTTATTTCTTAGCGGGAGGGACTACGAGCAGTACTTC
CDR3: CASSLFLSGRDYEQYF